Sequencing of this T cell receptor beta chain was carried out in a study of metastatic and nonmetastatic thyroid tumors. Study in general: Malignant and benign thyroid patients had repertoires compared in peripheral blood and tumor or nodule tissue.

As originally analysed: The authors used CDR3 differences across clinicopathological groups to build a distant-metastasis classifier for papillary thyroid cancer. TCRdb re-called clones via MiXCR from the PCR reads. Clone size and V and J calls follow TCRdb, not the original study. The data contain about 92,000 clones, about 16% of them singletons. This clone was seen at least ten times. Its antigen is unidentified. The CDR3 runs to 16 residues. From germline, CDR1 is SNHLY and CDR2 FYNNEI. The V end lost 1 base, the J end lost 7 bases, and 14 bases lay between the germline ends. Study results and caveats: Reports indicated that malignant thyroid tumors showed significantly higher TCR beta diversity than benign nodules did, in blood and tumor.

Each patient went into thyroid surgery without having received any treatment. The chain uses TRBV2 and TRBJ1-6; D possibly corresponds to TRBD1 (5 bases). The clonotype originates from a female donor with papillary thyroid cancer or a benign thyroid nodule (not recorded which). Some clones in this sample may be carry-over from other donors' samples. The source material was blood. The CDR3 nucleotides are TGTGCCAGCAGTGAAGAAGGGGCGCTCCGGAATTCACCCCTCCACTTT. Protein: CASSEEGALRNSPLHF.